The 9 T cell receptor beta chains below come from one sample, sequenced in a study of vaccination effects on CD4 cells after COVID-19. Only in-frame clones appear in the TCRdb table, and some are missing; sequencing was by immunoSEQ multiplex PCR. The sample records around 60,000 clones, more than 70% being singletons. After expansion with viral peptide pools in the ViraFEST assay, antigen-specific CD4+ T cells were sequenced. Upon completion of approximately ten days in culture, CD4+ T cells were isolated. Every participant took two doses of the BNT162b2 or mRNA-1273 vaccine. Antigens for these TCRs are unknown. The sequenced sample was CD4+ T cells from PBMCs cultured with HCoV-229E spike peptides, obtained after COVID-19 vaccination. The receptors come from a human donor who received a COVID-19 vaccine.

This chain links TRBV7-2 with TRBJ2-2; D remains unclear. Trimming pared 1 base from V and 5 bases from J, leaving 11 bases between. The CDR3 is 15 amino acids. Germline CDR1 reads SGHTA; CDR2 reads FQGNSA. The CDR3 protein is CASSLVVARTGELFF. CDR3 DNA sequence: TGTGCCAGCAGCTTAGTTGTGGCGCGGACCGGGGAGCTGTTTTTT.

The chain joins TRBV30 to TRBJ2-5; 13 bases are shared with TRBD2. V lost 2 bases to trimming and J lost 5 bases; unmatched junction nucleotides: 5. Germline V lookup: CDR1 GTSNPN, CDR2 SVGIG (reference sequence). CDR3 length: 15 amino acids. CDR3 sequence (DNA): TGTGCCTGGAGTCGACTAGCGGGGGGTTGGGAGACCCAGTACTTC. Its protein product is CAWSRLAGGWETQYF.

The chain links TRBV5-1 to TRBJ1-1; D is perhaps TRBD1 (5 bases). This CDR3 is 14 amino acids long. Germline assignment: CDR1 SGHRS and CDR2 YFSETQ. Trimming stripped 0 bases from V and 5 bases from J, with 11 bases between. CDR3 in DNA: TGCGCCAGCAGCTTGGGACTTAGGGGAACTGAAGCTTTCTTT. The encoded protein is CASSLGLRGTEAFF.

This clone was counted once. The V gene is TRBV19, the J gene TRBJ2-2, with 7 positions matching TRBD2. From germline, CDR1 is LNHDA and CDR2 SQIVND (reference sequence). Losses at the gene ends were 7 bases for V and 1 base for J; bases not matched to a gene: 3. This CDR3 region has 14 residues. The CDR3 region has the DNA TGTGCCAGTAAAACGGGGGGGAACACCGGGGAGCTGTTTTTT. Protein sequence: CASKTGGNTGELFF. Complete variable domain (other parts from reference TRBV19 and TRBJ2-2): DGGITQSPKYLFRKEGQNVTLSCEQNLNHDAMYWYRQDPGQGLRLIYYSQIVNDFQKGDIAEGYSVSREKKESFPLTVTSAQKNPTAFYLCASKTGGNTGELFFGEGSRLTVL.

This chain joins TRBV6-6 and TRBJ2-6, with a possible D match to TRBD1 (5 bases). Per the germline V gene, CDR1 is MNHNY and CDR2 is SVGAGI (reference sequence). Trimming shortened V by 7 bases and J by 2 bases, and 9 bases separated the two germline ends. CDR3 length equals 14 residues. The CDR3 nucleotides are TGTGCCAGCAAGAAGGGGACTGGGGCCAACGTCCTGACTTTC. The encoded protein is CASKKGTGANVLTF.

In its sample, this clone was seen a few times. V is TRBV7-9 and J is TRBJ2-1; D is possibly TRBD1 (6 bases). Trimming shortened V by 5 bases and J by 6 bases, and 14 bases separated the two germline ends. The length of the CDR3 is 14 residues. Germline CDR1 is SEHNR and CDR2 is FQNEAQ (reference sequence). The CDR3 coding sequence is TGTGCCAGCAGCCCACAGGGTGGAGGCAATGAGCAGTTCTTC. Protein sequence: CASSPQGGGNEQFF.

This chain connects TRBV10-1 to TRBJ2-1, with 10 positions matching TRBD1. The CDR3 is made up of 14 amino acids. V trimming: 6 bases; J trimming: 6 bases; junction bases outside the gene matches: 5. In germline, CDR1 is WNHNN, CDR2 SYGVQD (reference sequence). This CDR3 reads CASSSGQGSNEQFF. The CDR3 coding sequence is TGCGCCAGCAGCTCGGGACAGGGGTCCAATGAGCAGTTCTTC.

This chain links TRBV4-3 with TRBJ1-1, with 9 bases identical to TRBD1. There are 14 residues in the CDR3. J was trimmed by 4 bases and V by 5 bases; bases with no gene match: 5. The germline gives CDR1 LGHNA, CDR2 YSLEER. The CDR3 DNA sequence: TGCGCCAGCAGCTACACAGGGGGCGGCACTGAAGCTTTCTTT. Protein: CASSYTGGGTEAFF.

The chain recombines TRBV27 with TRBJ1-2, with a weak D call TRBD1 (6 bases). Looked up from germline, CDR1 is MNHEY and CDR2 is SMNVEV (reference sequence). Trimming pared 8 bases from V and 4 bases from J, leaving 14 bases between. The CDR3 contains 13 residues. DNA of the CDR3: TGTGCCAGCTCCGGGACAACTGGCTATGGCTACACCTTC. Its protein product is CASSGTTGYGYTF.